This TCR beta chain was recovered during a study of blood T cells in healthy people across ages. For this clonotype: A much more abundant neighbour one base away suggests this may be a read error.

PCR was performed a second time for about 6 to 11 cycles using a sample-barcoded 5' primer and a J-beta primer mix. A single record per CDR3 protein comes from TCRdb applying MiXCR to the 5' RACE reads. The table has hundreds of thousands of distinct CDR3 sequences, around 21% seen once. The CDR3 spans 14 residues. Trimming took 1 base from V and 0 from J, leaving 4 bases between them. Germline CDR1 MNHNS, CDR2 SASEGT. The TCR sequence derives from a man between 70 and 80 years old in good health. The V call is TRBV6-1, the J call TRBJ2-4; no clear D gene. The sequencing input was blood. CDR3 nucleotides: TGTGCCAGCAGTGAAGTGCTAGCCAAAAACATTCAGTACTTC. Protein product: CASSEVLAKNIQYF.